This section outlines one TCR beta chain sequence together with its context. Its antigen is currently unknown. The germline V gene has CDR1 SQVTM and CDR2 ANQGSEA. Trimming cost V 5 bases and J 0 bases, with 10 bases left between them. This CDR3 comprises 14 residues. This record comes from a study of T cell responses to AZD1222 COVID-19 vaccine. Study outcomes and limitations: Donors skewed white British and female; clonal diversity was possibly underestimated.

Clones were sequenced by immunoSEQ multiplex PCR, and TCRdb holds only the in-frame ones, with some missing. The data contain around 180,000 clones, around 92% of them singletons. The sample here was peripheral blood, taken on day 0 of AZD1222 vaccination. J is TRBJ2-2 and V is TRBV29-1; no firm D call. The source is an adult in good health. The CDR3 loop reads CSVYSPTNTGELFF. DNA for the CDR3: TGCAGCGTTTACTCACCTACGAACACCGGGGAGCTGTTTTTT.